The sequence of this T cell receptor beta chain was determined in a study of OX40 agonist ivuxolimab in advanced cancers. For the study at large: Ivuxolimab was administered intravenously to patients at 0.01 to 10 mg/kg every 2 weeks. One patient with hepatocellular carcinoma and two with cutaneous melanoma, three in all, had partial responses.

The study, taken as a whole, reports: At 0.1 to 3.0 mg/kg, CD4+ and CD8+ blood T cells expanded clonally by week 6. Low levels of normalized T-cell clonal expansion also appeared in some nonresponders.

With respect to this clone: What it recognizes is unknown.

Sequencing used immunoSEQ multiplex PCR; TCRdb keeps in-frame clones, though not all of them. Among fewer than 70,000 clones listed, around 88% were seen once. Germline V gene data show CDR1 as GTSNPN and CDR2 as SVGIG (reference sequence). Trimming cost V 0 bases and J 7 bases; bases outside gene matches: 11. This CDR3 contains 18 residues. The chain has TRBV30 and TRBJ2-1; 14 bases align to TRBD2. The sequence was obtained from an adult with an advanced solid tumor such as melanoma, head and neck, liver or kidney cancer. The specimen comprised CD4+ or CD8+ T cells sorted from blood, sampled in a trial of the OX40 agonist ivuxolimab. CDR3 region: CAWSVRRLAGGPGNEQFF. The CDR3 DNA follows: TGTGCCTGGAGTGTACGGCGACTAGCGGGAGGGCCGGGGAATGAGCAGTTCTTC.